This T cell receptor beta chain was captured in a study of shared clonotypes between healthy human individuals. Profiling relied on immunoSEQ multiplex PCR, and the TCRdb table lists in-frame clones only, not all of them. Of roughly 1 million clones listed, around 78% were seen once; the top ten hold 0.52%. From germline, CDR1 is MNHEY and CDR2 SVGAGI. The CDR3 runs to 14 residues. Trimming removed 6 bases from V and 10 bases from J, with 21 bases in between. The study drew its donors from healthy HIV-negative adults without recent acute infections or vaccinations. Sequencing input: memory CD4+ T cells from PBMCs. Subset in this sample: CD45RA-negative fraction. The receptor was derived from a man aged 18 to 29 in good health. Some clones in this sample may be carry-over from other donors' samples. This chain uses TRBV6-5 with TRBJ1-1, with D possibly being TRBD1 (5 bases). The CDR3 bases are TGTGCCAGCAGCTGGACGTCTGCTTACGGGGGAGCTTTCTTT. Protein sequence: CASSWTSAYGGAFF.